This T cell receptor (beta chain) is from a study of siplizumab effects on memory and regulatory T cells. Study-level findings and limits: Siplizumab gave mappable alloreactive CD4+ clones an average Treg-derived fraction of less than 75%, against roughly 30% in controls.

The CDR3 consists of 15 residues. V was clipped by 7 bases and J by 0 bases; unmatched bases: 6. Germline CDR1 and CDR2: MNHEY and SVGAGI. In regard to this clone: What it binds is not known.

The data were produced by immunoSEQ multiplex PCR, yet TCRdb's version contains in-frame clones alone and is incomplete. The data contain tens of thousands of clones, roughly 87% of them singletons. The chain carries TRBV6-5 and TRBJ1-5, with 7 bases lining up with TRBD1. Material: Tregs sorted from blood. The receptor comes from a human donor in good health. The CDR3 loop is CASTPTGYSNQPQHF. CDR3 nucleotide sequence: TGTGCCAGCACCCCGACAGGGTATAGCAATCAGCCCCAGCATTTT.